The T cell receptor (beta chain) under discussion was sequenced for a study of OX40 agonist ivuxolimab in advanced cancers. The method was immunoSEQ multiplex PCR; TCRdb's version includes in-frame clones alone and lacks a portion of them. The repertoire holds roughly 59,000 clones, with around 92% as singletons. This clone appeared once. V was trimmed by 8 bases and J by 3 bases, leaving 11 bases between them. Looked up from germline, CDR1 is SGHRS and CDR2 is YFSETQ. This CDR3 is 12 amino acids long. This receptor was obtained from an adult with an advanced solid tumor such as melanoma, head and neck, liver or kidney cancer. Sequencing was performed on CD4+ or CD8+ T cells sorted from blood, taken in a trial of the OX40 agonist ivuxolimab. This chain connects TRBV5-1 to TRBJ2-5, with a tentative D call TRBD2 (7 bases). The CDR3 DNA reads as TGCGCCAGTACGGGGGGCGAAGAGACCCAGTACTTC. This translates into CASTGGEETQYF.